These 30 T cell receptor beta chains were sequenced from one sample in a study of control samples from healthy donors and cancer patients. Profiling relied on immunoSEQ multiplex PCR, and the TCRdb table lists in-frame clones only, not all of them. The sample records approximately 150,000 clones, under 95% being singletons. The specimen was blood. Source of these receptors: a man between 18 and 35 years old in good health.

The chain joins TRBV5-4 to TRBJ2-7; D is undetermined. V lost 0 bases, J lost 3 bases, and 16 bases lay in between. The CDR3 has 16 amino acids. Germline V gene sequence: CDR1 SGHNT, CDR2 YYREEE (reference sequence). Written as DNA, the CDR3 is TGTGCCAGCAGCTTGGCCCCAACTGCGGTGGACTACGAGCAGTACTTC. Its protein product is CASSLAPTAVDYEQYF.

The chain couples TRBV7-2 to TRBJ1-2, with 7 bases that match TRBD1. The trim removed 5 bases at V and 1 base at J, leaving 10 bases unmatched. The CDR3 totals 16 residues. Germline values: CDR1 SGHTA, CDR2 FQGNSA. The CDR3: CASSPADREINYGYTF. The CDR3 nucleotides are TGTGCCAGCAGCCCCGCCGACAGGGAGATTAACTATGGCTACACCTTC.

The chain links TRBV7-2 to TRBJ1-6; 7 bases align to TRBD1. Germline V CDR1 and CDR2: SGHTA, FQGNSA. CDR3 length: 15 residues. V was pared by 5 bases and J by 9 bases, with 10 bases of the junction left unmatched. CDR3 coding DNA: TGTGCCAGCAGCCAAGTACGGGACAGAGGTTCACCCCTCCACTTT. As protein: CASSQVRDRGSPLHF.

This rearrangement joins TRBV5-1 to TRBJ2-5; D is uncertain. Germline lookup yields CDR1 SGHRS and CDR2 YFSETQ. This CDR3 is built from 16 residues. The V and J ends lost 4 bases and 4 bases respectively, with 20 bases between them. CDR3: CASSRGLTGQRETQYF. The CDR3 bases are TGCGCCAGCAGCCGCGGCCTAACTGGGCAAAGAGAGACCCAGTACTTC.

The genes are TRBV18 and TRBJ2-1; TRBD1 aligns across 8 bases. The CDR3 covers 14 residues. The V gene's germline CDR1 is KGHSH and CDR2 LQKENI. Unmatched junction bases numbered 5, after V lost 5 bases and J lost 5 bases. The CDR3 DNA follows: TGTGCCAGCTCAGGACAGGGTGGAGACAATGAGCAGTTCTTC. As protein: CASSGQGGDNEQFF.

The chain employs TRBV3-1 (or the pseudogene TRBV3-2) and TRBJ2-5; TRBD2 agrees at 14 bases. The J segment lost 5 bases and the V segment lost 4 bases, leaving 6 bases of the junction unmatched. Per the germline V gene, CDR1 is LGHDT and CDR2 is YNNKEL (reference sequence). This CDR3 is 16 amino acids long. CDR3 sequence: CASSRRLAGGMETQYF. The CDR3 coding sequence is TGTGCCAGCAGCCGAAGACTAGCGGGAGGGATGGAGACCCAGTACTTC.

The rearrangement uses TRBV5-4 and TRBJ2-3; 7 bases agree with TRBD1. CDR3 length equals 16 residues. The germline CDR1 and CDR2 sequences are SGHNT and YYREEE (reference sequence). Losses at the gene ends were 5 bases for V and 0 bases for J; bases not matched to a gene: 9. The chain's CDR3 is CASRQNLQGSTDTQYF. The CDR3 DNA is TGTGCCAGCAGACAGAACCTACAGGGGAGCACAGATACGCAGTATTTT.

The V and J genes are TRBV9 and TRBJ2-7; no clear D. There are 14 residues in the CDR3. V was trimmed by 4 bases and J by 7 bases, leaving 18 bases between them. Germline CDR1 SGDLS, CDR2 YYNGEE. CDR3 amino acids: CASSPFGDLGEQYF. CDR3 DNA: TGTGCCAGCAGCCCTTTTGGAGACCTTGGGGAGCAGTACTTC. Full variable domain (missing parts from reference TRBV9 and TRBJ2-7): DSGVTQTPKHLITATGQRVTLRCSPRSGDLSVYWYQQSLDQGLQFLIQYYNGEERAKGNILERFSAQQFPDLHSELNLSSLELGDSALYFCASSPFGDLGEQYFGPGTRLTVT.

V gene TRBV19 combines with J gene TRBJ1-1, with 11 bases identical to TRBD1. With V trimmed by 9 bases and J by 1 base, 19 bases remained unmatched. This CDR3 is built from 19 residues. The germline CDR1 and CDR2 sequences are LNHDA and SQIVND (reference sequence). The CDR3 reads CARLREFLGQGEPNTEAFF. The CDR3 nucleotides read TGTGCCAGGCTCAGAGAATTTTTGGGACAGGGGGAACCGAACACTGAAGCTTTCTTT.

This CDR3 reads CASSLSPGNTEAFF. In nucleotides, the CDR3 is TGTGCCAGCAGTCTAAGTCCGGGGAACACTGAAGCTTTCTTT. V and J are TRBV6-5 and TRBJ1-1; D uncertain. Germline V lookup: CDR1 MNHEY, CDR2 SVGAGI. V gave up 5 bases and J gave up 1 base, with 11 bases separating them. The CDR3 length is 14 residues.

The V gene is TRBV3-1 (or the pseudogene TRBV3-2), the J gene TRBJ2-7, with 8 bases lining up with TRBD2. Germline V gene data show CDR1 as LGHDT and CDR2 as YNNKEL (reference sequence). The CDR3 runs 16 residues. V shed 1 base and J 2 bases; nucleotides not matched to a gene: 7. Here the CDR3 DNA reads TGTGCCAGCAGCCAAGTAGCTAGCGGGCGCGCCTACGAGCAGTACTTC. This sequence encodes CASSQVASGRAYEQYF.

The chain recombines TRBV4-2 with TRBJ1-2; tentatively, D is TRBD1 (5 bases). This CDR3 is built from 14 residues. The germline V gene encodes CDR1 LGHNA and CDR2 YNFKEQ. Trimming took 1 base from V and 6 from J, leaving 12 bases between them. CDR3 amino acids: CASSQAEGSHGYTF. CDR3 nucleotide sequence: TGTGCCAGCAGCCAAGCAGAGGGGTCGCATGGCTACACCTTC.

This sequence joins TRBV6-2 or TRBV6-3 and TRBJ2-3; D is perhaps TRBD2 (6 bases). Germline values: CDR1 MNHEY, CDR2 SVGEGT. Deletions cut 1 base from V and 5 bases from J, with 16 bases between. The CDR3 covers 16 residues. The CDR3 nucleotides read TGTGCCAGCAGTTACTATTCGACGGGAGTGGGAGATACGCAGTATTTT. Protein sequence: CASSYYSTGVGDTQYF.

The chain joins TRBV5-4 to TRBJ2-1; D is uncertain. The CDR3 runs 14 residues. Germline V CDR1 and CDR2: SGHNT, YYREEE (reference sequence). V lost 0 bases, J lost 0 bases, and 4 bases lay in between. CDR3 nucleotide sequence: TGTGCCAGCAGCTTGGACAGCTCCTACAATGAGCAGTTCTTC. Protein sequence: CASSLDSSYNEQFF.

This chain links TRBV4-2 with TRBJ2-1; D gene uncertain. Between the trimmed V and J ends, which lost 4 bases and 0 bases, there was a span of 7 bases. The germline V gene encodes CDR1 LGHNA and CDR2 YNFKEQ. The CDR3 sequence is 14 residues long. The CDR3 DNA reads TGTGCCAGCAGCCCCCAGAGCTCCTACAATGAGCAGTTCTTC. Its translation is CASSPQSSYNEQFF.

This clone was counted a single time. V gene TRBV7-8 combines with J gene TRBJ1-2; D unresolved. Trimming removed 8 bases at V and 3 bases at J, with 10 bases between. Per germline, CDR1 SGHVS and CDR2 FQNEAQ. The length of the CDR3 is 12 residues. The CDR3 protein is CASGIGDYGYTF. CDR3 coding DNA: TGTGCCAGCGGCATTGGCGACTATGGCTACACCTTC.

The CDR3 DNA sequence: TGTGCCAGCAGCGGACGGACGACCTACGAGCAGTACTTC. Translated: CASSGRTTYEQYF. The gene calls are TRBV7-9 and TRBJ2-7; D remains ambiguous. Germline V gene lookup returns CDR1 SEHNR and CDR2 FQNEAQ (reference sequence). Trimming stripped 5 bases from V and 2 bases from J, with 10 bases between. CDR3 length: 13 residues.

The chain links TRBV29-1 to TRBJ1-2; D is uncertain. In germline, CDR1 is SQVTM, CDR2 ANQGSEA. V lost 4 bases and J 8 bases, leaving 14 bases between the germline ends. The CDR3 has 12 residues. DNA for the CDR3: TGCAGCGTTGTCGGCGAGACGGGAGGCTACACCTTC. It specifies CSVVGETGGYTF.

This chain links TRBV7-9 with TRBJ2-7, with a possible D match to TRBD1 (5 bases). Germline assignment: CDR1 SEHNR and CDR2 FQNEAQ (reference sequence). The V end was cut by 5 bases, the J end by 3 bases, with 14 bases between. The CDR3 is 14 amino acids. CDR3 in amino acids: CASSRVGPSYEQYF. Here the CDR3 DNA reads TGTGCCAGCAGCCGGGTGGGGCCGAGCTACGAGCAGTACTTC.

V gene TRBV28 combines with J gene TRBJ2-7; 8 bases match TRBD1. With 4 bases clipped from V and 4 bases from J, the junction kept 9 bases outside the gene matches. This CDR3 has 15 amino acids. Germline V gene data show CDR1 as MDHEN and CDR2 as SYDVKM. The CDR3 loop is CASSSPDRGPYEQYF. The CDR3 region has the DNA TGTGCCAGCAGTTCCCCCGACAGGGGCCCTTACGAGCAGTACTTC.

The chain is built from TRBV30 and TRBJ1-1; a weak D match, TRBD1 (6 bases). In germline, CDR1 is GTSNPN, CDR2 SVGIG (reference sequence). The CDR3 consists of 12 residues. CDR3 region: CVGGRENTEAFF. The CDR3, as DNA: TGTGTTGGGGGCAGGGAGAACACTGAAGCTTTCTTT. The full variable domain, with the rest looked up from reference TRBV30 and TRBJ1-1, is SQTIHQWPATLVQPVGSPLSLECTVEGTSNPNLYWYRQAAGRGLQLLFYSVGIGQISSEVPQNLSASRPQDRQFILSSKKLLLSDSGFYLCVGGRENTEAFFGQGTRLTVV.

The chain joins TRBV7-3 to TRBJ1-4; D unclear. The V gene lost 5 bases and the J gene lost 3 bases, with 4 bases spanning the gap. CDR1 and CDR2 from the germline V gene are SGHTA and FQGTGA. The CDR3 covers 12 residues. In DNA form, the CDR3 reads TGTGCCAGCAGCACGTCTAATGAAAAACTGTTTTTT. The encoded protein is CASSTSNEKLFF.

The V gene is TRBV29-1, the J gene TRBJ2-7, with a possible D match to TRBD2 (5 bases). CDR3 length: 13 residues. Trimming pared 6 bases from V and 6 bases from J, leaving 18 bases between. From germline, CDR1 is SQVTM and CDR2 ANQGSEA. The CDR3 loop reads CSVAAVRDGEQYF. CDR3 nucleotide sequence: TGCAGCGTCGCAGCGGTGCGCGATGGCGAGCAGTACTTC.

The rearrangement joins TRBV12-3 or TRBV12-4 to TRBJ2-7; D is perhaps TRBD1 (5 bases). V was trimmed by 6 bases and J by 2 bases, leaving 11 bases between them. The CDR3 is made up of 13 amino acids. CDR3 sequence reads: CASSLDIPYEQYF. CDR3 nucleotides: TGTGCCAGCAGCTTGGACATTCCCTACGAGCAGTACTTC.

With respect to this clone: Within the sample, other DNA sequences also encode this same CDR3. This chain uses TRBV27 with TRBJ2-7; D is undetermined. The germline CDR1 and CDR2 sequences are MNHEY and SMNVEV (reference sequence). The V end was cut by 2 bases, the J end by 2 bases, with 7 bases between. The CDR3 sequence is 13 residues long. The CDR3 DNA is TGTGCCAGCAGTTTAGGCCGAGCCTACGAGCAGTACTTC. As protein: CASSLGRAYEQYF.

The chain combines TRBV10-3 with TRBJ1-2, with D unresolved. In germline, CDR1 is ENHRY, CDR2 SYGVKD. Between the trimmed V and J ends, which lost 7 bases and 6 bases, there was a span of 15 bases. The length of the CDR3 is 13 residues. The CDR3 reads CAITRVQSDGYTF. DNA of the CDR3: TGTGCCATCACCCGGGTCCAATCGGATGGCTACACCTTC.

The chain is built from TRBV5-6 and TRBJ1-5; D is uncertain. This CDR3 spans 14 amino acids. Germline V lookup: CDR1 SGHDT, CDR2 YYEEEE. The V end lost 4 bases, the J end lost 3 bases, and 11 bases lay between the germline ends. Written as DNA, the CDR3 is TGTGCCAGCAGCCTGAATACCTACAATCAGCCCCAGCATTTT. This codes for CASSLNTYNQPQHF.

V usage is TRBV29-1 and J usage is TRBJ1-5; possibly TRBD1 for D (5 bases). Trimming left V 2 bases short and J 11 bases short, with 10 bases between. The CDR3 spans 11 residues. Per germline, CDR1 SQVTM and CDR2 ANQGSEA. Here the CDR3 reads CSVEIGGAQHF. In nucleotides, the CDR3 is TGCAGCGTTGAAATTGGGGGGGCCCAGCATTTT.

V usage is TRBV11-2 and J usage is TRBJ2-3; D is undetermined. V lost 1 base and J lost 14, with 7 bases in between. Per germline, CDR1 SGHAT and CDR2 FQNNGV. The CDR3 length is 10 residues. CDR3 protein: CASSLVASYF. CDR3 coding DNA: TGTGCCAGCAGCTTAGTCGCCTCGTATTTT. Full variable domain (remainder filled in from reference TRBV11-2 and TRBJ2-3): EAGVAQSPRYKIIEKRQSVAFWCNPISGHATLYWYQQILGQGPKLLIQFQNNGVVDDSQLPKDRFSAERLKGVDSTLKIQPAKLEDSAVYLCASSLVASYFGPGTRLTVL.

Regarding this clone: Additional DNA sequences in this sample encode the identical CDR3. Written as DNA, the CDR3 is TGTGCCAGCAGCCTCCAACGGGGGGGCGTAACAGATACGCAGTATTTT. Translation gives CASSLQRGGVTDTQYF. The chain recombines TRBV13 with TRBJ2-3; the match to TRBD2 covers 8 bases. Per germline, CDR1 PRHDT and CDR2 FYEKMQ (reference sequence). This CDR3 spans 16 amino acids. The junction had 10 bases not matched to a gene; V was cut back by 5 bases and J by 3 bases.